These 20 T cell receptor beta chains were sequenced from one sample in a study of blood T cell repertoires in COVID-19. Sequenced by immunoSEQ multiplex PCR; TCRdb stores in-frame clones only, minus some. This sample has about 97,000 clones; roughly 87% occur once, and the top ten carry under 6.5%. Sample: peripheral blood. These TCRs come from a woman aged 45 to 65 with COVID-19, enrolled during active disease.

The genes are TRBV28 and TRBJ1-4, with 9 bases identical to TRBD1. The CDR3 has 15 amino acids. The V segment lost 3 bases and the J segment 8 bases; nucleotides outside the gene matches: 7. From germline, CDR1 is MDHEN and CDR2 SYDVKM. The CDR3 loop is CASSLAGTGSEKLFF. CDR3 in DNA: TGTGCCAGCAGTTTGGCCGGGACAGGGTCCGAAAAACTGTTTTTT.

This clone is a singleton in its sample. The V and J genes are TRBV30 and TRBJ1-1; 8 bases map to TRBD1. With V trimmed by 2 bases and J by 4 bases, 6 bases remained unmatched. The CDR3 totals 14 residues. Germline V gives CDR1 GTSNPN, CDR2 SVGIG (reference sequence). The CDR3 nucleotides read TGTGCCTGGAGTACGTCAGGGGGCCTCACTGAAGCTTTCTTT. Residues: CAWSTSGGLTEAFF.

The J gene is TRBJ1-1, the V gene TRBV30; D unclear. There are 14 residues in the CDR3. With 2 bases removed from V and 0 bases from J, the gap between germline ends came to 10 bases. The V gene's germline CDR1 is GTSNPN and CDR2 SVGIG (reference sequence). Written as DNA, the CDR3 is TGTGCCTGGAGTTACTATACGCTGAACACTGAAGCTTTCTTT. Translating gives CAWSYYTLNTEAFF. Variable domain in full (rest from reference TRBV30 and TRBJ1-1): SQTIHQWPATLVQPVGSPLSLECTVEGTSNPNLYWYRQAAGRGLQLLFYSVGIGQISSEVPQNLSASRPQDRQFILSSKKLLLSDSGFYLCAWSYYTLNTEAFFGQGTRLTVV.

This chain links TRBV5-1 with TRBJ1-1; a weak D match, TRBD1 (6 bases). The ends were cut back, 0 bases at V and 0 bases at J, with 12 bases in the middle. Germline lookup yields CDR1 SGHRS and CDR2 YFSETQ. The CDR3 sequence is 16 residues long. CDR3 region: CASSLVGGLMNTEAFF. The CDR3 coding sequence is TGCGCCAGCAGCTTGGTGGGGGGGCTGATGAACACTGAAGCTTTCTTT.

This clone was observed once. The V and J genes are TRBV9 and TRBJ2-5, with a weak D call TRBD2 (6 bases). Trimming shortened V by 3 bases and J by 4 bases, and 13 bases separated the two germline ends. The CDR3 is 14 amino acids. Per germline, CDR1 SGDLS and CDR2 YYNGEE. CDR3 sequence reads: CASSASGELETQYF. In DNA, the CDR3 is TGTGCCAGCAGCGCCTCGGGGGAGTTAGAGACCCAGTACTTC. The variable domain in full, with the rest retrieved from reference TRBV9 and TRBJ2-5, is DSGVTQTPKHLITATGQRVTLRCSPRSGDLSVYWYQQSLDQGLQFLIQYYNGEERAKGNILERFSAQQFPDLHSELNLSSLELGDSALYFCASSASGELETQYFGPGTRLLVL.

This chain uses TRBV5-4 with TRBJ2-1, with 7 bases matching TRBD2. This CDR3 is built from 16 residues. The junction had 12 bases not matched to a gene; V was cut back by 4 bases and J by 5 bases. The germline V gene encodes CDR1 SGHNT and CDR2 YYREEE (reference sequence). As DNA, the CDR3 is TGTGCCAGCAGCGCTGTAAGTTGGGAGGGTGACAATGAGCAGTTCTTC. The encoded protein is CASSAVSWEGDNEQFF.

CDR3 in amino acids: CATSAPGIDGETQYF. The CDR3 DNA follows: TGTGCCACCAGTGCCCCCGGGATTGACGGGGAGACCCAGTACTTC. The gene calls are TRBV24-1 and TRBJ2-5; tentatively, D is TRBD2 (5 bases). Germline values: CDR1 KGHDR, CDR2 SFDVKD. Trimming took off 5 bases at V and 5 bases at J, with 17 bases between the two ends. The CDR3 contains 15 residues.

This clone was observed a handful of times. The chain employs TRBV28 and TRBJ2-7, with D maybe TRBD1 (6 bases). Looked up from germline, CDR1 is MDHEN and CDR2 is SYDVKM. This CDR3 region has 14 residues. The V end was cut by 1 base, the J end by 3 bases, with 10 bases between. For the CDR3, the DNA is TGTGCCAGCAGTTTATTGGACAGCGACTACGAGCAGTACTTC. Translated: CASSLLDSDYEQYF.

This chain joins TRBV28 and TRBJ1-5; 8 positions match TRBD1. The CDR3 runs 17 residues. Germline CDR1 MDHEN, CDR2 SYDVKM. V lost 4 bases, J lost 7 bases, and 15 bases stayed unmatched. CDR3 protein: CASSSPAGQGLTQPQHF. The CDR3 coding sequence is TGTGCCAGCAGTTCCCCCGCCGGACAGGGATTAACCCAGCCCCAGCATTTT.

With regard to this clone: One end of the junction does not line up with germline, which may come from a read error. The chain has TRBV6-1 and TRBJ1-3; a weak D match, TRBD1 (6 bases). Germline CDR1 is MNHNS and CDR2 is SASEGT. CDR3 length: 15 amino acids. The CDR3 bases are TGTGCCAGCATTGAATGGCAGGGACACGGAAACACCATATATTTT. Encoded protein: CASIEWQGHGNTIYF.

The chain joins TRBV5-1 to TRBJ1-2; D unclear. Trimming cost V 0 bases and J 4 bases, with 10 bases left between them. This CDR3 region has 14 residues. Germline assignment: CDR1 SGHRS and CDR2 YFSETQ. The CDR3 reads CASSLGQEGYGYTF. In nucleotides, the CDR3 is TGCGCCAGCAGCTTGGGCCAGGAGGGCTATGGCTACACCTTC.

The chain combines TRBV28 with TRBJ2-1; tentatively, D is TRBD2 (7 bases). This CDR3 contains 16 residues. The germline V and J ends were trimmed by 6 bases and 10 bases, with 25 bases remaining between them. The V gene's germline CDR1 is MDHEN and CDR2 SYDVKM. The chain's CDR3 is CASRPRGAGAPGEQFF. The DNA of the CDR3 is TGTGCCAGCAGGCCCCGGGGGGCGGGGGCACCCGGAGAGCAGTTCTTC.

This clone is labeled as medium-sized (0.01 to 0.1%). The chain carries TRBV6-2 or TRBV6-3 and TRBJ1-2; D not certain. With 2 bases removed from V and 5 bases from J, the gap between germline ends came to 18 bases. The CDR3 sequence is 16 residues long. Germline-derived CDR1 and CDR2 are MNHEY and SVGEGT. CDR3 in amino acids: CASSYIDPGDWYGYTF. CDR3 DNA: TGTGCCAGCAGTTACATTGACCCGGGAGATTGGTATGGCTACACCTTC.

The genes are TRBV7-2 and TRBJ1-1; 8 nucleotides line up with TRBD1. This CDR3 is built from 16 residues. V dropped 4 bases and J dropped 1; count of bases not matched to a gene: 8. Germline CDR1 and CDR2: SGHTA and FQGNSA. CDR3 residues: CASSSTAGGRNTEAFF. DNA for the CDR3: TGTGCCAGCAGCTCGACCGCAGGGGGCAGGAACACTGAAGCTTTCTTT.

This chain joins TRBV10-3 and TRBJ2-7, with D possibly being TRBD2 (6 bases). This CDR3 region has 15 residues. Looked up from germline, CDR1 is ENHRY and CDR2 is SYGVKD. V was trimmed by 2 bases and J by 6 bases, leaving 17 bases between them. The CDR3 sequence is CAISERTVGEAEQYF. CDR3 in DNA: TGTGCCATCAGTGAGCGGACCGTCGGGGAGGCCGAGCAGTACTTC.

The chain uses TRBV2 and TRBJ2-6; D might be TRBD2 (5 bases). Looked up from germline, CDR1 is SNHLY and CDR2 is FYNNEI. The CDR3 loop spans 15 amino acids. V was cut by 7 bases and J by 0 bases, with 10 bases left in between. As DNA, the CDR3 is TGTGCCAGCACGCGGGCTCGCTCTGGGGCCAACGTCCTGACTTTC. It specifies CASTRARSGANVLTF.

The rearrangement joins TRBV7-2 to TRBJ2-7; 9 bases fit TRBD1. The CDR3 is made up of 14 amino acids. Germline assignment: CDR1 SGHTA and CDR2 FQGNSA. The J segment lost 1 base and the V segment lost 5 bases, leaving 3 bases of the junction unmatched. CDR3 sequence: CASSQTGGSYEQYF. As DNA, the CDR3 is TGTGCCAGCAGCCAGACAGGGGGTTCCTACGAGCAGTACTTC.

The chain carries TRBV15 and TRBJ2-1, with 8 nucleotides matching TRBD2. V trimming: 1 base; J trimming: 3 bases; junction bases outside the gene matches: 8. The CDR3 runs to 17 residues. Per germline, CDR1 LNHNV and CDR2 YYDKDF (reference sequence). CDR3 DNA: TGTGCCACCAGCAGAGTGGGAGGCGGGGGGCTCTACAATGAGCAGTTCTTC. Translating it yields CATSRVGGGGLYNEQFF. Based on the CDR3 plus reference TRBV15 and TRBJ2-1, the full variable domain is DAMVIQNPRYQVTQFGKPVTLSCSQTLNHNVMYWYQQKSSQAPKLLFHYYDKDFNNEADTPDNFQSRRPNTSFCFLDIRSPGLGDTAMYLCATSRVGGGGLYNEQFFGPGTRLTVL.

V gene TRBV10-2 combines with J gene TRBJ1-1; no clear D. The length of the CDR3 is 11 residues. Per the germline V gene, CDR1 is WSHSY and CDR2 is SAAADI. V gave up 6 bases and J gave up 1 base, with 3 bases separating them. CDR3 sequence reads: CASSGNTEAFF. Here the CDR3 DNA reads TGCGCCAGCAGCGGGAACACTGAAGCTTTCTTT.

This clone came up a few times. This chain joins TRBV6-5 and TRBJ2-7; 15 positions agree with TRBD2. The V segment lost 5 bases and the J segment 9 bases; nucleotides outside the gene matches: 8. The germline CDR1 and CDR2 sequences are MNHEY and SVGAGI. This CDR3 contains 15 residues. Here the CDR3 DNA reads TGTGCCAGCAGTATATCGGGACTAGCGGGGGGAGGGCAGTACTTC. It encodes CASSISGLAGGGQYF.